Each of the 3 T cell receptor beta chains below was sequenced from the same sample in a study of spatial heterogeneity in lung cancer. In TCRdb, the 5' RACE reads were re-called with MiXCR into one record per CDR3 protein. The repertoire consists of about 120,000 distinct CDR3 sequences, with 12% occurring once and the leading ten covering roughly 15%. The time point is: blood at routine non-recurrence follow-up after resection. No cell sorting; template was whole RNA from tumor, lung tissue or PBMC. The starting material was PBMCs, obtained at follow-up. The origin of the receptors is a male donor with early-stage non-small cell lung cancer.

This clonotype was counted between two and nine times. The CDR3 sequence: CASSPSQGPGELFF. As DNA, the CDR3 is TGCGCCAGCAGCCCCTCACAGGGGCCCGGGGAGCTGTTTTTT. This chain joins TRBV4-3 and TRBJ2-2, with 7 positions matching TRBD1. Germline-derived CDR1 and CDR2 are LGHNA and YSLEER. The ends lost 4 bases at V and 6 bases at J; junction bases unmatched: 5. The CDR3 is 14 amino acids.

The chain uses TRBV2 and TRBJ2-1; possibly TRBD1 for D (6 bases). Germline V gene data show CDR1 as SNHLY and CDR2 as FYNNEI. Trimming left V 4 bases short and J 0 bases short, with 7 bases between. The length of the CDR3 is 14 residues. CDR3 DNA: TGTGCCAGCAGTGTACAGGGCTCCTACAATGAGCAGTTCTTC. Amino acid sequence: CASSVQGSYNEQFF.

The rearrangement links TRBV27 to TRBJ2-5; 12 bases agree with TRBD1. The germline V gene encodes CDR1 MNHEY and CDR2 SMNVEV (reference sequence). Germline trimming cut 3 bases from V and 7 bases from J; bases unmatched to any gene: 6. This CDR3 region has 15 residues. CDR3 residues: CASSFGTGGAGTQYF. DNA of the CDR3: TGTGCCAGCAGTTTTGGGACAGGGGGCGCCGGGACCCAGTACTTC.